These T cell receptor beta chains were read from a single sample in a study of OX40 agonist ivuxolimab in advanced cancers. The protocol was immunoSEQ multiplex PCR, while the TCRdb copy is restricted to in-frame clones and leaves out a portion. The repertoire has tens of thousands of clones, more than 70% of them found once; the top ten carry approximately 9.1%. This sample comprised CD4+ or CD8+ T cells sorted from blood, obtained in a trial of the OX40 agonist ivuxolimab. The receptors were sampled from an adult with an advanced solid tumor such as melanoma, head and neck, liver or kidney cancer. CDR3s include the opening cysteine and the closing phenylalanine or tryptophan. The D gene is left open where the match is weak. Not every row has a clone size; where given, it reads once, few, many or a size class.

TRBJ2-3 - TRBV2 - CASSEITGSTDTQYF TGTGCCAGCAGTGAGATAACAGGGAGCACAGATACGCAGTATTTT
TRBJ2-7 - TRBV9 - CASSVEGSGAYEQYF TGTGCCAGCAGCGTAGAAGGTTCAGGGGCCTACGAGCAGTACTTC
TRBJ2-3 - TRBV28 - CASSLSAFSTDTQYF TGTGCCAGCAGTTTATCAGCGTTTAGCACAGATACGCAGTATTTT
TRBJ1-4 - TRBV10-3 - CAISAQATNEKLFF TGTGCCATCAGTGCCCAGGCAACTAATGAAAAACTGTTTTTT
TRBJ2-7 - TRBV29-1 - CSVGTDSYEQYF TGCAGCGTTGGGACAGACTCCTACGAGCAGTACTTC
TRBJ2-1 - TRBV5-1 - CASSFGGVLDEQFF TGCGCCAGCAGCTTCGGGGGAGTTCTTGATGAGCAGTTCTTC
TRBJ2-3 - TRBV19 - CASSPRWAISSTDTQYF TGTGCCAGTAGTCCAAGGTGGGCAATCTCTAGCACAGATACGCAGTATTTT
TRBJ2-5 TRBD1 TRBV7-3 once CASSLTGGEQETQYF TGTGCCAGCAGCTTAACAGGGGGCGAGCAGGAGACCCAGTACTTC
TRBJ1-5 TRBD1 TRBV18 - CASSPTGGSDQPQHF TGTGCCAGCTCACCGACAGGGGGGAGTGATCAGCCCCAGCATTTT
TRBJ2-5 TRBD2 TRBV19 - CASSPSRTSGETQYF TGTGCCAGTAGTCCCAGCCGGACTAGCGGAGAGACCCAGTACTTC
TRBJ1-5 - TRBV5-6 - CASSLGRNQPQHF TGTGCCAGCAGCTTGGGAAGAAATCAGCCCCAGCATTTT
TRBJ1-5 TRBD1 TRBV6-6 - CASRHRQGGGHQPQHF TGTGCCAGCAGACACAGACAGGGAGGGGGTCATCAGCCCCAGCATTTT
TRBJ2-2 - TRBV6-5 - CASSYSTGGNTGELFF TGTGCCAGCAGTTACTCGACAGGAGGAAACACCGGGGAGCTGTTTTTT
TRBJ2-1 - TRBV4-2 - CASSQGGEQFF TGTGCCAGCAGCCAAGGAGGTGAGCAGTTCTTC
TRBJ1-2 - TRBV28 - CASSLSAPPYGYTF TGTGCCAGCAGTTTATCGGCACCCCCCTATGGCTACACCTTC
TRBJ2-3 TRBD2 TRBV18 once CASSPPSGGPDTQYF TGTGCCAGCTCACCACCTAGCGGGGGGCCGGATACGCAGTATTTT
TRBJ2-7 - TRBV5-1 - CASSLAPSQYEQYF TGCGCCAGCAGCTTGGCCCCGTCTCAATACGAGCAGTACTTC
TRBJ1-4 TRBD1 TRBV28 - CASRLKGQGARREKLFF TGTGCCAGCAGGCTTAAGGGACAGGGGGCGCGGAGGGAAAAACTGTTTTTT
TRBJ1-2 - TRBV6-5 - CASSYSQGGYGYTF TGTGCCAGCAGTTATTCACAGGGAGGCTATGGCTACACCTTC
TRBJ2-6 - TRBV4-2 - CASSQDPGTHSGANVLTF TGTGCCAGCAGCCAAGATCCGGGCACCCACTCTGGGGCCAACGTCCTGACTTTC
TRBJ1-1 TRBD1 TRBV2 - CASSAPFGRGRSTEAFF TGTGCCAGCAGTGCCCCCTTCGGCAGGGGGCGGTCTACTGAAGCTTTCTTT
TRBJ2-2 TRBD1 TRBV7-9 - CASSSGTDTGELFF TGTGCCAGCTCGTCCGGGACAGATACCGGGGAGCTGTTTTTT
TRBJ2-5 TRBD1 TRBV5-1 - CASSLDGGQGSQYF TGCGCCAGCAGCTTGGACGGAGGACAGGGGTCCCAGTACTTC
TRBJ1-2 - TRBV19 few CASSANSRGWRGYTF TGTGCCAGTAGTGCGAACTCCAGGGGATGGCGAGGCTACACCTTC
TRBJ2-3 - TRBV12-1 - CASSLRQGRDTDTQYF TGTGCCAGCAGCCTCCGACAGGGACGAGACACAGATACGCAGTATTTT
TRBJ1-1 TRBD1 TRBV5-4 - CASSSSGGDGAEAFF TGTGCCAGCAGCTCCTCAGGGGGGGATGGGGCTGAAGCTTTCTTT
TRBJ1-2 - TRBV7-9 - CASSLKGNYGYTF TGTGCCAGCAGCTTAAAAGGGAACTATGGCTACACCTTC
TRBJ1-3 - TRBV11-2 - CASSQRTLGNTIYF TGTGCCAGCAGCCAAAGGACACTTGGAAACACCATATATTTT
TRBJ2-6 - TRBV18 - CASSSASGANVLTF TGTGCCAGCTCCTCGGCCTCTGGGGCCAACGTCCTGACTTTC
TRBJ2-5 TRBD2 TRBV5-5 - CASSIPSGRAVETQYF TGTGCCAGCAGCATCCCTAGCGGGAGGGCCGTGGAGACCCAGTACTTC
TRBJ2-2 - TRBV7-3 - CASSLGQGSTGELFF TGTGCCAGCAGCTTAGGGCAGGGGAGCACCGGGGAGCTGTTTTTT
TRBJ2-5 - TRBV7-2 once CASSLLRTQYF TGTGCCAGCAGCTTGCTGCGGACCCAGTACTTC
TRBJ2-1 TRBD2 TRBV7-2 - CASSPGTSLNNEQFF TGTGCCAGCAGCCCCGGGACTAGCTTAAACAATGAGCAGTTCTTC
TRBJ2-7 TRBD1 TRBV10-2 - CASSYDPGTGSYEQYF TGCGCCAGCAGTTACGATCCCGGGACAGGGTCCTACGAGCAGTACTTC
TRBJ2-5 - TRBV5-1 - CASSLDRGTETQYF TGCGCCAGCAGCTTGGATCGGGGAACAGAGACCCAGTACTTC
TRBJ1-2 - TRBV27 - CASSFNRAYGYTF TGTGCCAGCAGTTTTAACAGGGCCTATGGCTACACCTTC
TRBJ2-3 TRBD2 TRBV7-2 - CASSVSGRIDTQYF TGTGCCAGCAGCGTTAGCGGGAGGATAGATACGCAGTATTTT
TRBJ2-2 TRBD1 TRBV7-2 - CASSLAGGVDTGELFF TGTGCCAGCAGCTTAGCAGGGGGCGTCGACACCGGGGAGCTGTTTTTT
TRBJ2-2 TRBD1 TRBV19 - CASSPVGQGARTGELFF TGTGCCAGTAGCCCCGTAGGACAGGGGGCGAGAACCGGGGAGCTGTTTTTT
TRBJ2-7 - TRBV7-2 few CASSLGAYEQYF TGTGCCAGCAGCTTAGGGGCCTACGAGCAGTACTTC
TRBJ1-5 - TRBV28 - CASSPPSNQPQHF TGTGCCAGCAGCCCCCCTAGCAATCAGCCCCAGCATTTT
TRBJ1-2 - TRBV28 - CASSPPPSGLYGYTF TGTGCCAGCAGTCCCCCGCCGTCGGGTCTCTATGGCTACACCTTC
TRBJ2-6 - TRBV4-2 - CASSHHRATASSGANVLTF TGTGCCAGCAGCCATCATCGGGCGACGGCCAGCTCTGGGGCCAACGTCCTGACTTTC
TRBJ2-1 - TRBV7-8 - CASSAGRLTSDEQFF TGTGCCAGCAGCGCGGGGAGGCTGACGTCAGATGAGCAGTTCTTC
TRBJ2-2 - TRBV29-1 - CSVGKGNTGELFF TGCAGCGTTGGAAAGGGGAACACCGGGGAGCTGTTTTTT
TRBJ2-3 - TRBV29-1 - CSVRQVGGDTQYF TGCAGCGTCCGACAGGTCGGTGGAGATACGCAGTATTTT